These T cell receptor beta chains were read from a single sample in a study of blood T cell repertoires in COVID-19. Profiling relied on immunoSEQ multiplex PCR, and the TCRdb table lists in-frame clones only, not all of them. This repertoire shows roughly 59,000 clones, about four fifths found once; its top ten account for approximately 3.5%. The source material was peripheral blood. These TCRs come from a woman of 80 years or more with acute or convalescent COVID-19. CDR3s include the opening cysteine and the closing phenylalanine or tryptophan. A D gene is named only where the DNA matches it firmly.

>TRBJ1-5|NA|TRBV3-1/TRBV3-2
CASSQDGGTTVNSNQPQHF
TGTGCCAGCAGCCAAGATGGCGGTACGACTGTTAATAGCAATCAGCCCCAGCATTTT
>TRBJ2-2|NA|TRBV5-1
CASSLLTGQRSGELFF
TGCGCCAGCAGCTTGTTAACAGGGCAGCGATCCGGGGAGCTGTTTTTT
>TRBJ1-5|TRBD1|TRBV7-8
CASSLAATGGQPQHF
TGTGCCAGCAGCTTAGCGGCGACAGGGGGCCAGCCCCAGCATTTT
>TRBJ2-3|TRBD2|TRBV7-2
CASSMERGSTDTQYF
TGTGCCAGCAGCATGGAGCGGGGAAGCACAGATACGCAGTATTTT
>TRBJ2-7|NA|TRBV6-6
CASSHNRAEQYF
TGTGCCAGCAGCCATAACAGGGCCGAGCAGTACTTC
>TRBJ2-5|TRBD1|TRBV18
CASSPSRGLGDQYF
TGTGCCAGCTCACCAAGCAGGGGGCTTGGGGACCAGTACTTC
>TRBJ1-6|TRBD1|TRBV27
CASSSTGESPLHF
TGTGCCAGCAGTTCTACAGGGGAGTCACCCCTCCACTTT
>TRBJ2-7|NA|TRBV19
CASRRTVDSYEQYF
TGTGCCAGTAGACGGACAGTGGACTCCTACGAGCAGTACTTC
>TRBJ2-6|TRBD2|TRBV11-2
CASSRYLAGALSGANVLTF
TGTGCCAGCAGCCGTTATTTAGCGGGTGCACTCTCTGGGGCCAACGTCCTGACTTTC
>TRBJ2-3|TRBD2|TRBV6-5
CASSRLAGGRDTQYF
TGTGCCAGCAGTCGACTAGCGGGGGGGCGAGATACGCAGTATTTT
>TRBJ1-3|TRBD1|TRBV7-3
CASSLGPGGSDTIYF
TGTGCCAGCAGCTTAGGTCCAGGGGGCTCAGACACCATATATTTT
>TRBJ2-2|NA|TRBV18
CASSPNAAGGTGELFF
TGTGCCAGCTCACCAAATGCGGCCGGGGGCACCGGGGAGCTGTTTTTT
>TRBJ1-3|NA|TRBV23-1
CASVRELSSGNTIYF
TGCGCCAGCGTCCGGGAGTTGAGCTCTGGAAACACCATATATTTT
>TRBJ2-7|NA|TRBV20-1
CSASDIRGSYEQYF
TGCAGTGCTAGTGACATCAGGGGCTCCTACGAGCAGTACTTC
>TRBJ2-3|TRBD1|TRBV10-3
CAISDPGGTSTDTQYF
TGTGCCATCAGCGACCCAGGGGGCACTAGCACAGATACGCAGTATTTT